This T cell receptor (beta chain) was identified in a study of cytomegalovirus exposure and HLA in healthy donors. Researchers ran the PCR with 60 Vbeta and 13 Jbeta primers. Clones were sequenced by immunoSEQ multiplex PCR, and TCRdb holds only the in-frame ones, with some missing. The profile shows around 94,000 clones, around 66% of them singletons. The germline V gene encodes CDR1 SEHNR and CDR2 FQNEAQ (reference sequence). V lost 1 base to trimming and J lost 0 bases, with 18 bases between them. The CDR3 sequence is 18 residues long. Worth noting for this clone: The antigen remains undetermined. The CDR3 ends on some other residue instead of the conserved phenylalanine or tryptophan, so this is likely a read error.

Study-wide results and caveats: Most likely, a cluster of highly shared sequence variants arose as a sequencing artifact.

The receptor was isolated from a man aged 25 to 40 in good health and CMV-seronegative. Sequenced: PBMCs. The V call is TRBV7-9, the J call TRBJ1-1, with TRBD1 as a possible D gene (5 bases). As DNA, the CDR3 is TGTGCCAGCAGCTTAGTCCTCGGCAGGGCTAAAATGAACACTGAAGCTTTCTCT. As protein: CASSLVLGRAKMNTEAFS.